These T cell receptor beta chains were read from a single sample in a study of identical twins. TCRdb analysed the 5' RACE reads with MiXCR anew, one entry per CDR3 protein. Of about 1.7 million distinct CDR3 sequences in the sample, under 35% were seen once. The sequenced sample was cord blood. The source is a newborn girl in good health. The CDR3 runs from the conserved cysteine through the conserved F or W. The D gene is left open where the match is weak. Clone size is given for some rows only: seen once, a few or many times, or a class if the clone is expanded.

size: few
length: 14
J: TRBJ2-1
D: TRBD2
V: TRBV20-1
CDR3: CSASGLADHNEQFF
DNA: TGCAGTGCTTCTGGACTAGCGGACCACAATGAGCAGTTCTTC

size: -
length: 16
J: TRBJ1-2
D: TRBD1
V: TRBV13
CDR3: CASSQVRDRVSYGYTF
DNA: TGTGCCAGCAGCCAAGTAAGGGACAGGGTGTCCTATGGCTACACCTTC

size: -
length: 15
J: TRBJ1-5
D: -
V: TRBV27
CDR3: CASSSTVYSNQPQHF
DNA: TGTGCCAGCAGTTCGACGGTCTATAGCAATCAGCCCCAGCATTTT

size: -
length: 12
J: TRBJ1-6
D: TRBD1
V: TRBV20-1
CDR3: CSADRNNSPLHF
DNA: TGCAGTGCGGACAGGAATAATTCACCCCTCCACTTT

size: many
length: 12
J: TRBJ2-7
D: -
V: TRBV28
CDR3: CASSFDGYEQYF
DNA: TGTGCCAGCAGTTTCGACGGATACGAGCAGTACTTC

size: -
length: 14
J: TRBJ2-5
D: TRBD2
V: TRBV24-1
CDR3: CATSDFGGEETQYF
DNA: TGTGCCACCAGTGATTTTGGGGGGGAGGAGACCCAGTACTTC

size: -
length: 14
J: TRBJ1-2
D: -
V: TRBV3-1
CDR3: CASSHKDRPYGYTF
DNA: TGTGCCAGCAGCCACAAAGACAGGCCTTATGGCTACACCTTC

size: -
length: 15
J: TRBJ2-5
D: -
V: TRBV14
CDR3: CASSQMRYLQETQYF
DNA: TGTGCCAGCAGCCAAATGAGGTACCTCCAAGAGACCCAGTACTTC

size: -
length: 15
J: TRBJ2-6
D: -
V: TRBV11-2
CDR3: CASSFSVSGANVLTF
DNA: TGTGCCAGCAGCTTCTCAGTCTCTGGGGCCAACGTCCTGACTTTC

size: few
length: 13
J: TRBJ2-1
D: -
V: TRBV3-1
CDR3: CASSHGVVNEQFF
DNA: TGTGCCAGCAGCCACGGGGTCGTCAATGAGCAGTTCTTC

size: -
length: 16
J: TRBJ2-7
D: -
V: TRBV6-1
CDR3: CASSRSGPREGYEQYF
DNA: TGTGCCAGCAGTAGGTCCGGGCCCCGAGAGGGGTACGAGCAGTACTTC

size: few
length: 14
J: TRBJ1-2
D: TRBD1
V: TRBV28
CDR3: CASTKYSGTAGYTF
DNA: TGTGCCAGCACCAAATATTCCGGGACAGCCGGCTACACCTTC

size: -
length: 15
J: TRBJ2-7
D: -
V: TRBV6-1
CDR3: CASSEAHETDDEQYF
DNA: TGTGCCAGCAGTGAAGCGCATGAGACCGACGACGAGCAGTACTTC

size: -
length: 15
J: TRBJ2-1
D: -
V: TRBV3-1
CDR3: CASSHLRLAGNEQFF
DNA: TGTGCCAGCAGCCATCTTCGTCTTGCGGGCAATGAGCAGTTCTTC

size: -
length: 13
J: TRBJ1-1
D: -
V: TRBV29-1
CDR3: CSVERGWGTEAFF
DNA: TGCAGCGTTGAAAGGGGGTGGGGCACTGAAGCTTTCTTT

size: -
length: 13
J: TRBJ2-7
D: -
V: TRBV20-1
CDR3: CSARDGDNNEQYF
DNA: TGCAGTGCTAGAGATGGAGACAACAATGAGCAGTACTTC

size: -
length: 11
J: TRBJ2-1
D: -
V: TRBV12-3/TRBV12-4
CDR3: CASRMYNEQFF
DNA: TGTGCCAGCAGGATGTACAATGAGCAGTTCTTC

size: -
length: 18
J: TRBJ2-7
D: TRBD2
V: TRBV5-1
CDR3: CASSSGLAGFGAHNEQYF
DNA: TGCGCCAGCAGCTCAGGACTAGCGGGTTTCGGGGCCCACAATGAGCAGTACTTC

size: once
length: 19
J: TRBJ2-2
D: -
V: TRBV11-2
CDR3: CASTINEWGRTLLTGELFF
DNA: TGTGCCAGCACCATTAACGAGTGGGGACGTACGTTACTCACCGGGGAGCTGTTTTTT

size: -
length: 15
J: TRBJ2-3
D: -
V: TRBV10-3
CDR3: CAMAQGGPFTDTQYF
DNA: TGTGCCATGGCCCAAGGGGGGCCCTTCACAGATACGCAGTATTTT

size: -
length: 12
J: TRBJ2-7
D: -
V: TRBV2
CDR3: CASSEGEYEQYF
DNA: TGTGCCAGCAGTGAAGGGGAGTACGAGCAGTACTTC

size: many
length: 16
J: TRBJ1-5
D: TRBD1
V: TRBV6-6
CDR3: CASSPTGSYSNQPQHF
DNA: TGTGCCAGCAGCCCGACAGGGTCCTATAGCAATCAGCCCCAGCATTTT

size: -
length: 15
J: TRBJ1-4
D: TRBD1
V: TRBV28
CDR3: CASSLGTGKGEKLFF
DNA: TGTGCCAGCAGTTTGGGGACAGGGAAAGGTGAAAAACTGTTTTTT

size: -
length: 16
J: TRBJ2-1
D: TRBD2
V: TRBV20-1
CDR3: CSALYTSGSSYNEQFF
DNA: TGCAGTGCTCTCTATACTAGCGGGAGCTCCTACAATGAGCAGTTCTTC

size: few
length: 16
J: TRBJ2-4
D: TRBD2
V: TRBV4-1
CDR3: CASSQDGAGGKNIQYF
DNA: TGCGCCAGCAGCCAAGACGGGGCGGGGGGGAAAAACATTCAGTACTTC

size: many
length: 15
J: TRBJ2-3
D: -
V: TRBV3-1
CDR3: CASSPRDFFTDTQYF
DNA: TGTGCCAGCAGCCCGAGGGACTTCTTCACAGATACGCAGTATTTT

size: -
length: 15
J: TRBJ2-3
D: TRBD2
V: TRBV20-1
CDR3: CSARDPAGFTDTQYF
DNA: TGCAGTGCTAGAGATCCAGCGGGATTCACAGATACGCAGTATTTT

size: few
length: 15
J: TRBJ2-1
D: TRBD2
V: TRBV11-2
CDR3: CASSLVAGVGYEQFF
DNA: TGTGCCAGCAGCTTAGTAGCGGGAGTCGGATATGAGCAGTTCTTC

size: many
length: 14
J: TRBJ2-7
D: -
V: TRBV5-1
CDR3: CASSLGAGPYEQYF
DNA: TGTGCCAGCAGCTTAGGGGCAGGACCCTACGAGCAGTACTTC

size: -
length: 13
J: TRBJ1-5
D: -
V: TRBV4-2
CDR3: CASSQDRWQPQHF
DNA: TGTGCCAGCAGCCAAGATCGGTGGCAGCCCCAGCATTTT

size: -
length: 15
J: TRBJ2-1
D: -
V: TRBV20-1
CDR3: CSAAPLDPRDNEQFF
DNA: TGCAGTGCCGCCCCACTAGATCCAAGGGACAATGAGCAGTTCTTC

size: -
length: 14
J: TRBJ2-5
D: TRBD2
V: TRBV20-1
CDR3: CSARGLAGAETQYF
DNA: TGCAGTGCCCGAGGACTAGCGGGAGCAGAGACCCAGTACTTC

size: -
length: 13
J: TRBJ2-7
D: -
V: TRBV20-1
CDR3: CSASTGAGREQYF
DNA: TGCAGTGCTTCTACCGGGGCTGGCAGAGAGCAGTACTTC

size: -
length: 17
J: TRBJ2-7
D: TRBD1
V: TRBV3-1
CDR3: CASSQRPGTGRFGEQYF
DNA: TGTGCCAGCAGTCAACGACCCGGGACAGGAAGGTTCGGCGAGCAGTACTTC

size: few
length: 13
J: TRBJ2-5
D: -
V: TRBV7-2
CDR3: CASSLVPYNEQYF
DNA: TGTGCCAGCAGCTTAGTCCCCTACAATGAGCAGTACTTC

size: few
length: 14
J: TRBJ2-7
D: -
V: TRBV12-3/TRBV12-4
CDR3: CASSLDALTYEQYF
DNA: TGTGCCAGCAGTTTGGATGCCCTAACCTACGAGCAGTACTTC

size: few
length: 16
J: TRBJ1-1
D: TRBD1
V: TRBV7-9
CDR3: CASSLGWTGVVTEAFF
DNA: TGTGCCAGCAGCTTAGGATGGACAGGGGTTGTCACTGAAGCTTTCTTT

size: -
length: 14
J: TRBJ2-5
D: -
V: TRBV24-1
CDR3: CATSAPGPSETQYF
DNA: TGTGCCACCAGTGCTCCGGGTCCCTCAGAGACCCAGTACTTC

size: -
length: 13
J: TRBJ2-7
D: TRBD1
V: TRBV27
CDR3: CASSFGQGIEQYF
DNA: TGTGCCAGCAGTTTTGGACAGGGGATCGAGCAGTACTTC

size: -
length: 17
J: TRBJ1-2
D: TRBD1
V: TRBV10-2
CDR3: CASSPTGASIANYGCTF
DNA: TGCGCCAGCAGTCCTACAGGGGCCAGTATAGCTAACTATGGCTGCACCTTC

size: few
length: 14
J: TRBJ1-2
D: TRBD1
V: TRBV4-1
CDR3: CASSPRGRGYGYTF
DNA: TGCGCCAGCAGCCCAAGGGGGCGCGGCTATGGCTACACCTTC

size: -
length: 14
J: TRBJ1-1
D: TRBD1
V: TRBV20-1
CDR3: CSARTGFGDTEAFF
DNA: TGCAGTGCGCGGACAGGGTTTGGGGACACTGAAGCTTTCTTT

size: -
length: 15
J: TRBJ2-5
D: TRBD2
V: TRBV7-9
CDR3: CASSLTSGLGETRYF
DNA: TGTGCCAGCAGCCTGACTAGCGGTTTAGGAGAGACCCGGTACTTC

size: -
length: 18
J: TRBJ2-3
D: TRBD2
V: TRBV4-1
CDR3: CASSQGWVAGARTDTQYF
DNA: TGCGCCAGCAGCCAAGGTTGGGTAGCGGGAGCGAGGACAGATACGCAGTATTTT

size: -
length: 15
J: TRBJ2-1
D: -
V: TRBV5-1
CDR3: CASSFRLSPGNEQFF
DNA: TGCGCCAGCAGCTTCCGGCTGAGCCCCGGGAATGAGCAGTTCTTC

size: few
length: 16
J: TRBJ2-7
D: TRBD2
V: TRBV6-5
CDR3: CASRSGPSGSSYEQYF
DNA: TGTGCCAGCAGGTCCGGTCCCAGCGGGAGCTCCTACGAGCAGTACTTC

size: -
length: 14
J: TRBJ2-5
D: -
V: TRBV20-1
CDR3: CSARGRAWEETQYF
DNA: TGCAGTGCTAGAGGCAGGGCATGGGAAGAGACCCAGTACTTC

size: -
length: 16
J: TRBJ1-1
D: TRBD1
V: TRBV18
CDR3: CASSLYRQGMNTEAFF
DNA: TGTGCCAGCTCACTATATCGACAGGGTATGAACACTGAAGCTTTCTTT

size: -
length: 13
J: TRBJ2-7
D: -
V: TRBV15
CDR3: CATSRASGGEQYF
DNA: TGTGCCACCAGCAGAGCCTCAGGCGGCGAGCAGTACTTC

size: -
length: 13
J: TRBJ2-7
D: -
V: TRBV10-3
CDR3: CAISEEGFYEQYF
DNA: TGTGCCATCAGTGAGGAAGGATTCTACGAGCAGTACTTC